Below, one T cell receptor (beta chain) is given with its context. This record comes from a study of regulatory T cells in long-lasting Graves disease. CDR1 is SGHTA and CDR2 is FQGNSA in the germline V gene. V lost 5 bases to trimming and J lost 4 bases; unmatched junction nucleotides: 9. The CDR3 totals 15 residues. With iRepertoire HTBI primers and Arm-PCR of CDR3 regions, TCR beta libraries were built. TCRdb passed the multiplex PCR reads through MiXCR, listing each CDR3 protein once. Of 200,000 to 250,000 distinct CDR3 sequences listed, over 20% are singletons. As for time point: newly diagnosed GD, antithyroid drugs for less than 3 months. Extracted PBMC RNA gave rise to the TCR library.

This sequence joins TRBV7-2 and TRBJ1-2; 8 positions agree with TRBD1. This clonotype was sampled from a female donor with Graves disease. The material sequenced was peripheral blood mononuclear cells (PBMCs), taken at new diagnosis, from a patient treated with antithyroid drugs. The CDR3 loop is CASSPSTGETYGYTF. The CDR3 coding sequence is TGTGCCAGCAGCCCATCGACAGGGGAGACCTATGGCTACACCTTC.